Described below is a single T cell receptor beta chain sequence and its context. These data originate in a study of OX40 agonist ivuxolimab in advanced cancers. Looking at the study overall: Ivuxolimab, which is an agonistic anti-OX40 (CD134) antibody, was administered to the patients. Prior checkpoint blockade (anti-PD-1, anti-PD-L1 or anti-CTLA-4) was permitted; less than 45% had it.

This CDR3 spans 13 amino acids. From germline, CDR1 is SGHAT and CDR2 FQNNGV. Trimming stripped 6 bases from V and 5 bases from J, with 13 bases between. Using immunoSEQ multiplex PCR, the repertoire was profiled, and TCRdb retains in-frame clones only, with some absent. Of about 58,000 clones in the sample, approximately 82% were seen once. The chain couples TRBV11-2 to TRBJ1-2, with D maybe TRBD1 (5 bases). This material consisted of CD4+ or CD8+ T cells sorted from blood, taken in a trial of the OX40 agonist ivuxolimab. This sequence originates from an adult with an advanced solid tumor such as melanoma, head and neck, liver or kidney cancer. The CDR3 coding sequence is TGTGCCAGCAGTCCCGGGACGGATTATGGCTACACCTTC. Its translation is CASSPGTDYGYTF.